The 7 T cell receptor beta chains listed next were all sequenced from one sample in a study of T cell responses to AZD1222 COVID-19 vaccine. Produced via immunoSEQ multiplex PCR; TCRdb's table is partial and in-frame only. The sample includes approximately 93,000 clones, approximately 89% seen only once; the top ten take roughly 5%. Sequencing was performed on peripheral blood, taken 28 days after the second AZD1222 dose. These receptors all come from an adult who received the AZD1222 COVID-19 vaccine.

This clone appeared a single time. This chain connects TRBV12-3 or TRBV12-4 to TRBJ1-2; TRBD1 agrees at 7 bases. Trimming took 6 bases from V and 4 from J; bases not matched to a gene: 5. The CDR3 runs to 13 residues. The CDR3 DNA follows: TGTGCCAGCAGCCTGACAGGGACCTATGGCTACACCTTC. Amino acids: CASSLTGTYGYTF.

The V gene is TRBV6-5, the J gene TRBJ1-2, with D perhaps matching TRBD1 (5 bases). The ends were cut back, 5 bases at V and 1 base at J, with 11 bases in the middle. Germline lookup yields CDR1 MNHEY and CDR2 SVGAGI. The CDR3 sequence is 14 residues long. CDR3 sequence reads: CASSRQGNNYGYTF. CDR3 nucleotide sequence: TGTGCCAGCAGTAGGCAGGGTAATAACTATGGCTACACCTTC.

This chain links TRBV7-9 with TRBJ1-1; D is uncertain. The CDR3 contains 16 residues. Trimming left V 1 base short and J 3 bases short, with 15 bases between. Germline V gene data show CDR1 as SEHNR and CDR2 as FQNEAQ (reference sequence). The CDR3: CASSLVVGTWDTEAFF. The CDR3 DNA reads TGTGCCAGCAGCTTAGTCGTTGGAACTTGGGACACTGAAGCTTTCTTT.

The chain is built from TRBV9 and TRBJ2-2; D perhaps matches TRBD2 (5 bases). Germline CDR1 SGDLS, CDR2 YYNGEE. CDR3 length: 17 amino acids. The V end was cut by 6 bases, the J end by 0 bases, with 18 bases between. CDR3 loop: CASTKRVEGTNTGELFF. For the CDR3, the DNA is TGTGCCAGCACCAAAAGGGTTGAGGGAACGAACACCGGGGAGCTGTTTTTT. The full variable domain, completed using reference TRBV9 and TRBJ2-2, is DSGVTQTPKHLITATGQRVTLRCSPRSGDLSVYWYQQSLDQGLQFLIQYYNGEERAKGNILERFSAQQFPDLHSELNLSSLELGDSALYFCASTKRVEGTNTGELFFGEGSRLTVL.

The chain has TRBV6-5 and TRBJ1-3; no definite D call. The CDR3 length is 13 residues. Germline CDR1 is MNHEY and CDR2 is SVGAGI. The CDR3 protein is CATSVSSGNTIYF. As DNA, the CDR3 is TGTGCGACGTCCGTAAGCTCTGGAAACACCATATATTTT.

The V and J genes are TRBV7-9 and TRBJ1-5; D perhaps matches TRBD1 (5 bases). CDR3 size: 16 residues. CDR1 is SEHNR, CDR2 FQNEAQ, per germline (reference sequence). Trimming cost V 5 bases and J 2 bases, with 16 bases left between them. The CDR3: CASSLGTGFGNQPQHF. CDR3 nucleotide sequence: TGTGCCAGCAGCCTCGGGACGGGGTTTGGCAATCAGCCCCAGCATTTT.

The rearrangement links TRBV2 to TRBJ1-1; D perhaps matches TRBD1 (5 bases). Germline V gene sequence: CDR1 SNHLY, CDR2 FYNNEI. The V end lost 11 bases, the J end lost 1 base, and 14 bases lay between the germline ends. The CDR3 is 13 residues long. CDR3 nucleotide sequence: TGTGCCTCTCGGATGCAGGGGAACACTGAAGCTTTCTTT. As protein: CASRMQGNTEAFF.